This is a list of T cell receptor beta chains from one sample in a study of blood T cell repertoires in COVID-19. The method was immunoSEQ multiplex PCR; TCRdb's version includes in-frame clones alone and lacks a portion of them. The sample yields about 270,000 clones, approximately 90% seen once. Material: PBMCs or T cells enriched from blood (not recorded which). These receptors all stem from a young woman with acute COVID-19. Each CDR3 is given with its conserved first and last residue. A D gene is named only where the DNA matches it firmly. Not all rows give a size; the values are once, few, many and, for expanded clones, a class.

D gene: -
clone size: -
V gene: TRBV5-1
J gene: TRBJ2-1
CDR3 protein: CASSLDGGYNEQFF
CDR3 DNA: TGCGCCAGCAGCTTGGACGGGGGCTACAATGAGCAGTTCTTC

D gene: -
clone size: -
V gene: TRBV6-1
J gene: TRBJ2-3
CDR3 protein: CASSEAISGGADTQYF
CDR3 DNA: TGTGCCAGCAGTGAAGCAATTTCGGGGGGCGCAGATACGCAGTATTTT

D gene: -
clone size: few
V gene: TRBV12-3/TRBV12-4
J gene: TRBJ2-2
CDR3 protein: CASGSANTGELFF
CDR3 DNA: TGTGCCAGCGGGAGCGCGAACACCGGGGAGCTGTTTTTT

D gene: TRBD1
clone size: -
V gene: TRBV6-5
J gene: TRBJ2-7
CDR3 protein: CASSYLTQGTYEQYF
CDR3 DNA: TGTGCCAGCAGTTACTTAACACAGGGGACCTACGAGCAGTACTTC

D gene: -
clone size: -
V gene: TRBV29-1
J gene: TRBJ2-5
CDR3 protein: CSVGSGLFETQYF
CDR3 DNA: TGCAGCGTTGGGTCGGGTTTATTTGAGACCCAGTACTTC

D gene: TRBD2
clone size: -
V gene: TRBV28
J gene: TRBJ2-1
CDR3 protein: CASTPGLALDEQFF
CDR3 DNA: TGTGCCAGTACCCCGGGACTAGCGCTGGATGAGCAGTTCTTC

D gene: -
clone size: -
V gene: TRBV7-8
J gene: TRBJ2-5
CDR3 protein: CASSLPPSSQETQYF
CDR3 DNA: TGTGCCAGCAGCTTACCCCCCTCTAGCCAAGAGACCCAGTACTTC

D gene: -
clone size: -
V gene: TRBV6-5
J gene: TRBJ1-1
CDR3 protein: CASSYPGAAEAFF
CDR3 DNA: TGTGCCAGCAGTTACCCAGGGGCCGCTGAAGCTTTCTTT

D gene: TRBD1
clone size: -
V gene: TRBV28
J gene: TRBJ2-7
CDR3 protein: CASSLGTGDLEQYF
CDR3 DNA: TGTGCCAGCAGTTTGGGGACAGGGGATCTCGAGCAGTACTTC

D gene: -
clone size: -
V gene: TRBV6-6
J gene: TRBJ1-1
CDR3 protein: CASSGARRENTEAFF
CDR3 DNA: TGTGCCAGCAGCGGCGCCCGCAGGGAGAACACTGAAGCTTTCTTT

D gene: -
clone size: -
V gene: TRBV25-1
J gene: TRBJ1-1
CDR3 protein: CASSAYRAANTEAFF
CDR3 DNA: TGTGCCAGCAGTGCCTACAGGGCTGCGAACACTGAAGCTTTCTTT